This record covers a single T cell receptor (beta chain). The data belong to a study of shared clonotypes between healthy human individuals. On the study more broadly: Every donor yielded three CD4 naive, three CD4 memory, two CD8 naive and one CD8 memory plate.

Assay execution proceeded at the deep level. The protocol was immunoSEQ multiplex PCR, while the TCRdb copy is restricted to in-frame clones and leaves out a portion. The sample carries over a million clones, approximately 80% recorded once. The CDR3 extends over 15 amino acids. Trimming pared 5 bases from V and 8 bases from J, leaving 18 bases between. Germline loops: CDR1 SGHTA, CDR2 FQGNSA. The genes are TRBV7-2 and TRBJ2-2; tentatively, D is TRBD2 (6 bases). Source material: memory CD4+ T cells from PBMCs. Subset: CD45RA-negative fraction. The source is a man between 18 and 29 years old in good health. Some clones in this sample may be carry-over from other donors' samples. The CDR3 DNA reads as TGTGCCAGCAGCCCCCCTCTAGCGTCAGGGGGGGAGCTGTTTTTT. Its protein is CASSPPLASGGELFF.